This T cell receptor beta chain was identified during a study of control samples from healthy donors and cancer patients. Germline trimming cut 5 bases from V and 7 bases from J; bases unmatched to any gene: 2. The germline CDR1 and CDR2 sequences are SGHTA and FQGNSA. The CDR3 contains 14 residues. Profiling relied on immunoSEQ multiplex PCR, and the TCRdb table lists in-frame clones only, not all of them. This table has some 200,000 clones, roughly nine tenths appearing once. This clonotype originated in a woman younger than 45 in good health. The source material was blood. The chain uses TRBV7-2 and TRBJ2-3, with 14 bases matching TRBD2. In DNA, the CDR3 is TGTGCCAGCAGCCGGACTAGCGGGGGGCATACGCAGTATTTT. It yields the protein CASSRTSGGHTQYF.